Presented here are 21 T cell receptor beta chains from one specimen sequenced in a study of blood T cell repertoires in COVID-19. TCRdb keeps only in-frame clones here, not all; method: immunoSEQ multiplex PCR. This repertoire shows approximately 200,000 clones, approximately 79% found once; its top ten account for roughly an eighth. The sample taken for sequencing was peripheral blood. Source of these receptors: a woman aged 45-59 years with acute or convalescent COVID-19.

CDR3 in DNA: TGTGCCAGCCTACCCCGGGTTCGGGGAGAAAAACTGTTTTTT. Encoded protein: CASLPRVRGEKLFF. The chain joins TRBV28 to TRBJ1-4; unclear D gene. V lost 8 bases, J lost 8 bases, and 18 bases lay in between. Germline-derived CDR1 and CDR2 are MDHEN and SYDVKM. CDR3 length: 14 amino acids.

This chain links TRBV7-8 with TRBJ2-7; D not resolved. The length of the CDR3 is 16 residues. Germline lookup yields CDR1 SGHVS and CDR2 FQNEAQ. The germline V and J ends were trimmed by 2 bases and 0 bases, with 14 bases remaining between them. CDR3 sequence reads: CASSLSGGRSSYEQYF. In nucleotides, the CDR3 is TGTGCCAGCAGCTTATCCGGCGGCAGAAGCTCCTACGAGCAGTACTTC.

This chain links TRBV5-4 with TRBJ1-5; perhaps TRBD1 as D (6 bases). CDR1 is SGHNT and CDR2 is YYREEE in the germline V gene (reference sequence). V dropped 4 bases and J dropped 3 bases, with 20 bases sitting between them. This CDR3 is 17 amino acids long. CDR3 amino acids: CASSQIFGDMFNQPQHF. The CDR3 DNA is TGTGCCAGCAGCCAAATATTCGGGGACATGTTCAATCAGCCCCAGCATTTT.

The chain is built from TRBV15 and TRBJ2-7, with 9 bases lining up with TRBD1. V shed 6 bases and J 1 base; nucleotides not matched to a gene: 7. This CDR3 has 15 residues. Germline CDR1 reads LNHNV; CDR2 reads YYDKDF (reference sequence). In DNA, the CDR3 is TGTGCCACCAGTCGGGACAGGGATAGGTCCTACGAGCAGTACTTC. Encoded protein: CATSRDRDRSYEQYF.

This rearrangement joins TRBV6-2 or TRBV6-3 to TRBJ1-2, with a tentative D call TRBD1 (6 bases). Germline CDR1 reads MNHEY; CDR2 reads SVGEGT. CDR3 length: 17 amino acids. Between the trimmed V and J ends, which lost 5 bases and 1 base, there was a span of 20 bases. This CDR3 is CASSLHPRTVINYGYTF. DNA for the CDR3: TGTGCCAGCAGTCTACACCCCCGGACAGTGATTAACTATGGCTACACCTTC.

V is TRBV27 and J is TRBJ2-2; 10 bases agree with TRBD1. CDR3 length equals 17 residues. CDR1 and CDR2 (germline): MNHEY, SMNVEV (reference sequence). Unmatched junction bases numbered 4, after V lost 3 bases and J lost 0 bases. Here the CDR3 DNA reads TGTGCCAGCAGTTTCGACAGGGGGCTTACGAACACCGGGGAGCTGTTTTTT. Protein sequence: CASSFDRGLTNTGELFF.

The gene calls are TRBV2 and TRBJ1-1; tentatively, D is TRBD1 (5 bases). Deletions cut 6 bases from V and 7 bases from J, with 24 bases between. This CDR3 region has 16 residues. CDR1 SNHLY and CDR2 FYNNEI come from the germline V gene. The CDR3 DNA reads as TGTGCCAGCAGAACACAATGGGGCCCTGGTCGAGATGAAGCTTTCTTT. This sequence encodes CASRTQWGPGRDEAFF.

The DNA of the CDR3 is TGCGCCAGCAGTGACCTAGCGGGATTGTCAGATACGCAGTATTTT. Residues: CASSDLAGLSDTQYF. The rearrangement uses TRBV10-1 and TRBJ2-3; 9 bases fit TRBD2. The CDR3 covers 15 residues. The J segment lost 4 bases and the V segment lost 3 bases, leaving 5 bases of the junction unmatched. Germline loops: CDR1 WNHNN, CDR2 SYGVQD (reference sequence).

This clone was observed a handful of times. The chain combines TRBV5-4 with TRBJ2-7; 7 nucleotides agree with TRBD2. This CDR3 is built from 17 residues. The germline V gene has CDR1 SGHNT and CDR2 YYREEE (reference sequence). V dropped 0 bases and J dropped 1; count of bases not matched to a gene: 10. This CDR3 is CASSLGGGMEGSYEQYF. CDR3 nucleotide sequence: TGTGCCAGCAGCTTGGGGGGAGGGATGGAAGGGTCCTACGAGCAGTACTTC.

This clone has only one observation. CDR3 nucleotides: TGTGCCAGTAGCCGAGGGGACAGACTTAATGAAAAACTGTTTTTT. As protein: CASSRGDRLNEKLFF. V is TRBV19 and J is TRBJ1-4; 7 nucleotides agree with TRBD1. Germline CDR1 and CDR2: LNHDA and SQIVND (reference sequence). The CDR3 is made up of 15 amino acids. V lost 6 bases, J lost 4 bases, and 8 bases stayed unmatched.

The chain uses TRBV20-1 and TRBJ2-7; TRBD1 agrees at 7 bases. The V and J ends lost 6 bases and 5 bases, in that order; junction bases with no gene match: 4. This CDR3 contains 11 residues. Germline values: CDR1 DFQATT, CDR2 SNEGSKA (reference sequence). The CDR3 loop reads CSAKGADEQYF. The CDR3 DNA follows: TGCAGTGCCAAGGGGGCGGACGAGCAGTACTTC.

This chain joins TRBV7-2 and TRBJ2-7, with 9 bases matching TRBD1. Germline values: CDR1 SGHTA, CDR2 FQGNSA. J was trimmed by 2 bases and V by 4 bases; bases with no gene match: 3. There are 14 residues in the CDR3. The CDR3 protein is CASSSGQGPYEQYF. In nucleotides, the CDR3 is TGTGCCAGCAGCTCCGGACAGGGGCCCTACGAGCAGTACTTC. Using reference TRBV7-2 and TRBJ2-7 for the parts outside the CDR3, the full variable domain is GAGVSQSPSNKVTEKGKDVELRCDPISGHTALYWYRQSLGQGLEFLIYFQGNSAPDKSGLPSDRFSAERTGGSVSTLTIQRTQQEDSAVYLCASSSGQGPYEQYFGPGTRLTVT.

This chain uses TRBV21-1 with TRBJ1-6. TRBV21-1 represents a pseudogene. CDR3 length equals 15 residues. The CDR3 nucleotides are TGTGCCAGCTGGCGGAGGGCAGAGCAAAATTCACCCCTCCACTTT. Encoded protein: CASWRRAEQNSPLHF.

This clone was seen once. The rearrangement links TRBV29-1 to TRBJ1-2, with 8 bases that match TRBD1. This CDR3 comprises 13 residues. With 7 bases clipped from V and 8 bases from J, the junction kept 12 bases outside the gene matches. Germline lookup yields CDR1 SQVTM and CDR2 ANQGSEA. In DNA, the CDR3 is TGCAGCGGCACCCACGGACAGGGAGGCGGCTACACCTTC. It yields the protein CSGTHGQGGGYTF.

V is TRBV7-9 and J is TRBJ2-3; D unresolved. CDR1 and CDR2 from the germline V gene are SEHNR and FQNEAQ (reference sequence). V lost 3 bases, J lost 2 bases, and 9 bases lay in between. The CDR3 spans 14 residues. The CDR3 loop is CASSFPTLTDTQYF. The CDR3 DNA follows: TGTGCCAGCAGCTTTCCGACTCTCACAGATACGCAGTATTTT.

The chain combines TRBV7-8 with TRBJ2-7; unclear D gene. CDR1 and CDR2 from the germline V gene are SGHVS and FQNEAQ. The CDR3 has 13 amino acids. Trimming took 0 bases from V and 6 from J, leaving 9 bases between them. CDR3 nucleotide sequence: TGTGCCAGCAGCTTAGCTATCTCAGGCGAGCAGTACTTC. Its translation: CASSLAISGEQYF.

The chain uses TRBV3-1 (or the pseudogene TRBV3-2) and TRBJ2-7; TRBD1 aligns across 9 bases. The CDR3 is 16 amino acids. The germline V gene has CDR1 LGHDT and CDR2 YNNKEL (reference sequence). V lost 0 bases to trimming and J lost 1 base; unmatched junction nucleotides: 4. The CDR3: CASSQDAGTGSYEQYF. DNA for the CDR3: TGTGCCAGCAGCCAAGATGCCGGGACAGGGTCCTACGAGCAGTACTTC.

This chain joins TRBV7-2 and TRBJ1-5; a weak D match, TRBD1 (5 bases). The CDR3 sequence is 14 residues long. Trimming removed 3 bases at V and 5 bases at J, with 11 bases between. The germline V gene has CDR1 SGHTA and CDR2 FQGNSA. CDR3 amino acids: CASSFYTGDQPQHF. The CDR3 nucleotides are TGTGCCAGCAGCTTTTACACGGGGGATCAGCCCCAGCATTTT.

This rearrangement joins TRBV6-5 to TRBJ2-7; 12 positions match TRBD2. CDR3 length: 14 residues. Germline V gene lookup returns CDR1 MNHEY and CDR2 SVGAGI. Unmatched junction bases numbered 9, after V lost 6 bases and J lost 9 bases. CDR3 in amino acids: CASSLAGGPQWQYF. Here the CDR3 DNA reads TGTGCCAGCAGCCTAGCGGGAGGGCCTCAGTGGCAGTACTTC.

This clone was recorded a few times. CDR3 DNA: TGTGCCAGTGAGGCATCGGCGAACACCGGGGAGCTGTTTTTT. This encodes CASEASANTGELFF. This chain uses TRBV19 with TRBJ2-2, with D unresolved. CDR1 is LNHDA and CDR2 is SQIVND in the germline V gene (reference sequence). CDR3 length equals 14 residues. V lost 8 bases and J lost 0, with 10 bases in between.

The genes are TRBV29-1 and TRBJ2-7, with a tentative D call TRBD1 (5 bases). The CDR3 is made up of 12 amino acids. Between the trimmed V and J ends, which lost 4 bases and 5 bases, there was a span of 12 bases. Germline V lookup: CDR1 SQVTM, CDR2 ANQGSEA. The chain's CDR3 is CSVVGVSDEQYF. DNA of the CDR3: TGCAGCGTTGTAGGGGTTTCCGACGAGCAGTACTTC.